One sample yielded the 7 T cell receptor beta chains listed below, sequenced in a study of T cell repertoires in cytomegalovirus infection. MiXCR, run by TCRdb on the reads, gives a single entry per CDR3 protein. This table holds some 920,000 distinct CDR3 sequences, approximately 30% found once. These receptors are not linked to any known antigen. Sequences were derived from cultured CD8+ T cells from PBMCs, sampled from culture after CMV antigen stimulation. These receptors came from a human donor in good health (CMV status not recorded). Some clones in this sample may be carry-over from other donors' samples.

A note on this clonotype: A read error is possible here, since a much larger clone lies one base away. The J gene is TRBJ1-5, the V gene TRBV27; TRBD1 aligns across 7 bases. This CDR3 is 14 amino acids long. Germline-derived CDR1 and CDR2 are MNHEY and SMNVEV (reference sequence). The CDR3 DNA reads TGTGTCAGCAGCCCGGGACAGCCCAATCAGCCCCAGCATTTT. This encodes CVSSPGQPNQPQHF.

This clonotype was counted between two and nine times. This chain uses TRBV7-9 with TRBJ2-1; D unresolved. V shed 1 base and J shed 8 bases, with 9 bases lying between them. The CDR3 covers 13 residues. In germline, CDR1 is SEHNR, CDR2 FQNEAQ (reference sequence). The chain's CDR3 is CASSLVLHHEQFF. DNA for the CDR3: TGTGCCAGCAGCTTAGTCTTGCACCATGAGCAGTTCTTC.

This clonotype was observed at least ten times. The chain uses TRBV7-2 and TRBJ2-3; D gene uncertain. The CDR3 consists of 15 residues. Trimming removed 2 bases at V and 4 bases at J, with 13 bases between. The germline V gene has CDR1 SGHTA and CDR2 FQGNSA. This chain's CDR3 is CASSLSSGYADTQYF. The CDR3 bases are TGTGCCAGCAGCTTAAGTTCGGGTTATGCAGATACGCAGTATTTT.

This clonotype was found many times. The rearrangement joins TRBV6-1 to TRBJ2-3; D gene uncertain. Trimming took off 10 bases at V and 1 base at J, with 15 bases between the two ends. Germline loops: CDR1 MNHNS, CDR2 SASEGT. There are 14 residues in the CDR3. In DNA form, the CDR3 reads TGTGCCACCGTTTGGAGCAAGGGCACAGATACGCAGTATTTT. Translating gives CATVWSKGTDTQYF.

The CDR3 DNA reads as TGTGCCAGCAGCTGGGACAACCTTAATGAGCAGTTCTTC. It yields the protein CASSWDNLNEQFF. This chain joins TRBV5-5 and TRBJ2-1, with D possibly TRBD1 on 6 matching bases. Germline values: CDR1 SGHKS, CDR2 YYEKEE (reference sequence). CDR3 length equals 13 residues. The V gene lost 3 bases and the J gene lost 7 bases, with 11 bases spanning the gap.

This clonotype was recorded a few times. The chain joins TRBV12-3 or TRBV12-4 to TRBJ2-1; 11 bases align to TRBD2. V shed 5 bases and J 8 bases; nucleotides not matched to a gene: 5. This CDR3 is 14 amino acids long. CDR3 sequence: CASSLSGGADEQFF. As DNA, the CDR3 is TGTGCCAGCAGTCTTAGCGGGGGGGCCGATGAGCAGTTCTTC.

There are a few counts of this clonotype. The chain couples TRBV6-2 or TRBV6-3 to TRBJ2-1, with a tentative D call TRBD1 (5 bases). The germline CDR1 and CDR2 sequences are MNHEY and SVGEGT. V lost 0 bases and J lost 4, with 13 bases in between. The CDR3 loop spans 16 amino acids. As DNA, the CDR3 is TGTGCCAGCAGTTACTCGATAGTGACAGCTTACAATGAGCAGTTCTTC. Residues: CASSYSIVTAYNEQFF.